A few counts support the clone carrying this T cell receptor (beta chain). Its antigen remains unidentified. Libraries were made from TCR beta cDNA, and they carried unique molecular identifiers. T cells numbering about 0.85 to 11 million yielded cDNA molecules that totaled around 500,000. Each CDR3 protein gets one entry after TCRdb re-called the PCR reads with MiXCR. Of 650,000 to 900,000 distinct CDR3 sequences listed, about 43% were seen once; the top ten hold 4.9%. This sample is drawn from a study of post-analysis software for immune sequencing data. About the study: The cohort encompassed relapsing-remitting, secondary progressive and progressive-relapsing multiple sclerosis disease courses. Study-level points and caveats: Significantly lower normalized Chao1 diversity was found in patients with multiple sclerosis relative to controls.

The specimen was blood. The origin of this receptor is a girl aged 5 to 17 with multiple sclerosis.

The CDR3 here is CASSLLAGAKETQYF. The DNA of the CDR3 is TGTGCCAGCAGCTTATTGGCGGGAGCTAAGGAGACCCAGTACTTC. The V call is TRBV11-1, the J call TRBJ2-5; 7 bases map to TRBD2. CDR3 length: 15 residues. Germline V gene data show CDR1 as SGHAT and CDR2 as FQDESV (reference sequence). After removal of 2 bases from V and 5 bases from J, the junction contained 8 bases not matched to a gene.